Shown below are 16 T cell receptor beta chains from a single sample sequenced in a study of T cells after yellow fever vaccination. TCRdb ran MiXCR on the 5' RACE reads and lists one entry per CDR3 protein. Of roughly 310,000 distinct CDR3 sequences in the sample, roughly 9.4% are singletons; the top ten hold more than 15%. The sample consisted of PBMCs, taken on the day of the first yellow fever vaccination. The receptors were gathered from a man between 18 and 35 years old who received the YFV17D yellow fever vaccine.

In its sample, this clonotype was seen a few times. V gene TRBV5-1 combines with J gene TRBJ1-2; 8 bases agree with TRBD1. V lost 2 bases to trimming and J lost 8 bases; unmatched junction nucleotides: 14. Germline assignment: CDR1 SGHRS and CDR2 YFSETQ. The CDR3 covers 16 residues. CDR3 region: CASSLDTTGGVRGYTF. As DNA, the CDR3 is TGCGCCAGCAGCTTAGACACAACAGGGGGAGTACGAGGCTACACCTTC.

This clonotype was seen a handful of times. This rearrangement joins TRBV12-3 or TRBV12-4 to TRBJ2-3; D is perhaps TRBD1 (7 bases). CDR3 length equals 14 residues. V was shortened by 8 bases and J by 1 base, with 13 bases between the two germline ends. The CDR3 DNA is TGTGCCAGCGCAGGGGGGCTTGGCACAGATACGCAGTATTTT. It translates to CASAGGLGTDTQYF.

This rearrangement joins TRBV12-5 to TRBJ2-5; maybe TRBD1 (5 bases). V lost 6 bases and J 2 bases, leaving 7 bases between the germline ends. The CDR3 has 12 amino acids. CDR1 and CDR2 from the germline V gene are LGHNT and FRNRAP. This CDR3 reads CASGTEQETQYF. CDR3 nucleotide sequence: TGTGCTAGTGGGACAGAACAAGAGACCCAGTACTTC.

This clonotype has more than one count but fewer than ten. This sequence joins TRBV10-3 and TRBJ2-1; TRBD2 aligns across 8 bases. V gave up 9 bases and J gave up 0 bases; unmatched junction bases: 10. The CDR3 runs to 16 residues. Germline CDR1 is ENHRY and CDR2 is SYGVKD. The CDR3 DNA follows: TGTGCCATTAGCATAGCGGGGTCAAGCTCCTACAATGAGCAGTTCTTC. This codes for CAISIAGSSSYNEQFF.

There are a few counts of this clonotype. The chain recombines TRBV7-2 with TRBJ1-2; D gene ambiguous. The V gene's germline CDR1 is SGHTA and CDR2 FQGNSA. The CDR3 consists of 12 residues. V was clipped by 2 bases and J by 6 bases, with 7 bases between them. In nucleotides, the CDR3 is TGTGCCAGCAGCTTAAATAGGGATGGCTACACCTTC. As protein: CASSLNRDGYTF.

Many counts were recorded for this clonotype. J is TRBJ2-5 and V is TRBV25-1; D uncertain. Germline V lookup: CDR1 MGHDK, CDR2 SYGVNS. Trimming shortened V by 6 bases and J by 5 bases, and 13 bases separated the two germline ends. The CDR3 is 13 residues long. Written as DNA, the CDR3 is TGTGCCAGCAGCCTCCGGGTTTCGGAGACCCAGTACTTC. Translating it yields CASSLRVSETQYF. Using reference TRBV25-1 and TRBJ2-5 for the parts outside the CDR3, the full variable domain is EADIYQTPRYLVIGTGKKITLECSQTMGHDKMYWYQQDPGMELHLIHYSYGVNSTEKGDLSSESTVSRIRTEHFPLTLESARPSHTSQYLCASSLRVSETQYFGPGTRLLVL.

This clonotype has only a few counts. The chain is built from TRBV4-3 and TRBJ2-1; D call uncertain. V lost 1 base and J lost 5, with 9 bases in between. This CDR3 has 14 amino acids. From germline, CDR1 is LGHNA and CDR2 YSLEER. The CDR3 loop is CASSQGHPDNEQFF. The CDR3 bases are TGCGCCAGCAGCCAAGGTCATCCGGACAATGAGCAGTTCTTC.

The rearrangement joins TRBV12-3 or TRBV12-4 to TRBJ2-7, with D tentatively TRBD1 (6 bases). V was shortened by 6 bases and J by 4 bases, with 16 bases between the two germline ends. The CDR3 is 14 residues long. In DNA, the CDR3 is TGTGCCAGCAGAAACACAGGGCTTTGGTACGAGCAGTACTTC. The encoded protein is CASRNTGLWYEQYF.

In this sample, this clonotype turned up a few times. This rearrangement joins TRBV5-6 to TRBJ2-3; D perhaps matches TRBD1 (6 bases). This CDR3 is built from 14 residues. Germline CDR1 SGHDT, CDR2 YYEEEE. The V and J ends lost 4 bases and 0 bases respectively, with 9 bases between them. The CDR3 protein is CASSQGISTDTQYF. The CDR3 bases are TGTGCCAGCAGCCAGGGGATTAGCACAGATACGCAGTATTTT. The full variable domain, rest sourced from reference TRBV5-6 and TRBJ2-3, is DAGVTQSPTHLIKTRGQQVTLRCSPKSGHDTVSWYQQALGQGPQFIFQYYEEEERQRGNFPDRFSGHQFPNYSSELNVNALLLGDSALYLCASSQGISTDTQYFGPGTRLTVL.

V is TRBV2 and J is TRBJ1-1; D gene ambiguous. Trimming shortened V by 7 bases and J by 0 bases, and 12 bases separated the two germline ends. The CDR3 runs to 14 residues. Germline V gene sequence: CDR1 SNHLY, CDR2 FYNNEI. The CDR3 loop reads CASKERTMNTEAFF. CDR3 sequence (DNA): TGTGCCAGCAAAGAGAGGACTATGAACACTGAAGCTTTCTTT.

This clonotype has only a few counts. The chain has TRBV5-1 and TRBJ1-5, with 8 bases fitting TRBD1. Trimming at V came to 3 bases and at J to 5 bases, leaving 4 bases not matched to a gene. The CDR3 is 14 residues long. Germline V gene sequence: CDR1 SGHRS, CDR2 YFSETQ. The CDR3, as DNA: TGCGCCAGCAGCTCGGGACAGGCCGATCAGCCCCAGCATTTT. Residues: CASSSGQADQPQHF.

This clonotype was counted only a few times. The chain employs TRBV7-9 and TRBJ1-5; D may be TRBD1 (6 bases). The CDR3 loop spans 15 amino acids. CDR1 is SEHNR and CDR2 is FQNEAQ in the germline V gene (reference sequence). Trimming pared 8 bases from V and 0 bases from J, leaving 14 bases between. CDR3 nucleotide sequence: TGTGCCAGCTCCACGGACAGTTATAGCAATCAGCCCCAGCATTTT. Translating gives CASSTDSYSNQPQHF.

This clonotype was seen a few times. The V gene is TRBV5-1, the J gene TRBJ2-5; TRBD2 matches 11 bases. Germline V CDR1 and CDR2: SGHRS, YFSETQ. J gave up 5 bases and V 6 bases, and 6 bases lay outside the gene matches. The CDR3 runs 14 residues. CDR3 sequence reads: CASKLAGALETQYF. DNA for the CDR3: TGCGCCAGCAAACTAGCGGGGGCCCTGGAGACCCAGTACTTC.

This CDR3 reads CASSLPGYEQYV. CDR3 DNA sequence: TGTGCCAGCAGCTTACCCGGGTACGAGCAGTACGTC. The rearrangement links TRBV7-9 to TRBJ2-7; no clear D. The CDR3 is made up of 12 amino acids. V shed 2 bases and J shed 4 bases, with 6 bases lying between them. The V gene's germline CDR1 is SEHNR and CDR2 FQNEAQ (reference sequence).

This clonotype was observed a handful of times. The chain couples TRBV11-1 to TRBJ2-7; D ambiguous. Germline lookup yields CDR1 SGHAT and CDR2 FQDESV (reference sequence). V lost 5 bases and J 6 bases, leaving 8 bases between the germline ends. This CDR3 is built from 11 residues. CDR3 sequence (DNA): TGTGCCAGCAGCAACGGTCCCGAGCAGTACGTC. The encoded protein is CASSNGPEQYV.

The rearrangement links TRBV5-4 to TRBJ2-7; D might be TRBD1 (7 bases). V lost 2 bases, J lost 2 bases, and 11 bases lay in between. The CDR3 covers 14 residues. Germline V lookup: CDR1 SGHNT, CDR2 YYREEE (reference sequence). Written as DNA, the CDR3 is TGTGCCAGCAGCTTTCAGGGGGGTCCCTACGAGCAGTACTTC. Translating it yields CASSFQGGPYEQYF. Full variable domain (outside the CDR3, taken from reference TRBV5-4 and TRBJ2-7): ETGVTQSPTHLIKTRGQQVTLRCSSQSGHNTVSWYQQALGQGPQFIFQYYREEENGRGNFPPRFSGLQFPNYSSELNVNALELDDSALYLCASSFQGGPYEQYFGPGTRLTVT.